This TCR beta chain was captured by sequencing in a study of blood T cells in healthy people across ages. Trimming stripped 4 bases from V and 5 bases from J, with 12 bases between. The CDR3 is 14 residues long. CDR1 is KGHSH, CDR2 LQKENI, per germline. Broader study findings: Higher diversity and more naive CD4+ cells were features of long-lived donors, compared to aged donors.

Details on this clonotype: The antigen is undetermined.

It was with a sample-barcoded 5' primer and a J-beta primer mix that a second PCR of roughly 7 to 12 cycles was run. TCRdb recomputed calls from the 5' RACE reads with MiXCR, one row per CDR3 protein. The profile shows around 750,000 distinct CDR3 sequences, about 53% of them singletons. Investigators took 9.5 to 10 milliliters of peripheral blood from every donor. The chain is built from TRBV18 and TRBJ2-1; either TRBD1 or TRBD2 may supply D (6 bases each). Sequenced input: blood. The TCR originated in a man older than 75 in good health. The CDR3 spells CASSLGRGHNEQFF. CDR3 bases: TGTGCCAGCTCACTGGGACGGGGGCACAATGAGCAGTTCTTC.